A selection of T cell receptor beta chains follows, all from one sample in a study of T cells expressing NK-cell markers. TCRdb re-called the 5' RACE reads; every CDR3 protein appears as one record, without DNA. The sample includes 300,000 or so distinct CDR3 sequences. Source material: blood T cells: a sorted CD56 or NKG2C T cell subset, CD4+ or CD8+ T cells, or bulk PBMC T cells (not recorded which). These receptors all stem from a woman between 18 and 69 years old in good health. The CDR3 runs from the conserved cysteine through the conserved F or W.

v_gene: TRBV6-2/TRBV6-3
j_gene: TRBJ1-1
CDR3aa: CASRISGTVTEAFF

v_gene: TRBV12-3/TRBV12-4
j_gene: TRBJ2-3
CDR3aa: CASSRASDRADTQYF

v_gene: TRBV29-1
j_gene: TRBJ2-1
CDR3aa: CSVEVGPTSSYNEQFF

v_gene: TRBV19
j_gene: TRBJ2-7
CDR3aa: CASSTSRGQGMREQYF

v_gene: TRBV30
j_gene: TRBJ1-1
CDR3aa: CAWSRGSWNTEAFF

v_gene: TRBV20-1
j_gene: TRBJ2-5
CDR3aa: CSARDVAGGPETQYF

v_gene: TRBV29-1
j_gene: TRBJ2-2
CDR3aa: CSVGMGAATGELFF

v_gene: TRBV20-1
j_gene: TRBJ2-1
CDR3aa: CSARDRLDNPWFF

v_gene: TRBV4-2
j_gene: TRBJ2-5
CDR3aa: CASSQDPYEQETQYF

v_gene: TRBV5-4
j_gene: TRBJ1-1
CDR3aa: CASSRGGGNTEAFF

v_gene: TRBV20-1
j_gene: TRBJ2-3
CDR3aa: CSARDLLADSTDTQYF

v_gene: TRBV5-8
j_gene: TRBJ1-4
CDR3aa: CASSLRPGDEKLFF

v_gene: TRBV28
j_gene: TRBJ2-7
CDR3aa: CASSSHYGSLASYEQYF

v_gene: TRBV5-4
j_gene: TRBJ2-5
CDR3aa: CASSLAGGSQETQYF

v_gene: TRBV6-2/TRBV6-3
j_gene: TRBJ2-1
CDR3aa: CASKTFGTSGRNEQFF